This is a list of T cell receptor beta chains from one sample in a study of human T cells and chemical hapten exposure. TCRdb reprocessed the RACE reads via MiXCR and lists one record per CDR3 protein. The sample shows 110,000 or so distinct CDR3 sequences, 9.2% of them seen only once. The sample was whole blood, taken in connection with sensitization to the hapten diphenylcyclopropenone (DPC). The receptors come from a woman aged 35 to 49 with alopecia areata. Some clones in this sample may be carry-over from other donors' samples. Each CDR3 is given with its conserved first and last residue. The D gene is left open where the match is weak. Size is omitted from some rows. Given values are once, few, many or a class for expanded clones.

d_gene: TRBD1
v_gene: TRBV3-1
abundance: many
j_gene: TRBJ1-5
CDR3aa: CASSLSRGRFQPQHF
CDR3nt: TGTGCCAGCAGCCTGAGTAGGGGGCGTTTTCAGCCCCAGCATTTT

d_gene: TRBD2
v_gene: TRBV7-9
abundance: few
j_gene: TRBJ2-1
CDR3aa: CASSLTSGVAEQFF
CDR3nt: TGTGCCAGCAGCTTAACTAGCGGGGTCGCTGAGCAGTTCTTC

d_gene: NA
v_gene: TRBV7-9
abundance: NA
j_gene: TRBJ2-5
CDR3aa: CASSEDEGWRETQYF
CDR3nt: TGTGCCAGCAGCGAGGACGAGGGTTGGCGAGAGACCCAGTACTTC

d_gene: TRBD1
v_gene: TRBV20-1
abundance: many
j_gene: TRBJ1-6
CDR3aa: CSARDSFGQGSYNSPLHF
CDR3nt: TGCAGTGCTAGAGATTCATTCGGACAGGGGAGTTATAATTCACCCCTCCACTTT

d_gene: NA
v_gene: TRBV20-1
abundance: many
j_gene: TRBJ2-7
CDR3aa: CSARVRGHSYEQYF
CDR3nt: TGCAGTGCTAGAGTGCGGGGGCACTCCTACGAGCAGTACTTC

d_gene: NA
v_gene: TRBV11-2
abundance: NA
j_gene: TRBJ2-3
CDR3aa: CASSPTGLTDTQYF
CDR3nt: TGTGCCAGCAGCCCCACGGGGCTCACAGATACGCAGTATTTT

d_gene: TRBD2
v_gene: TRBV11-2
abundance: NA
j_gene: TRBJ2-2
CDR3aa: CASSSNSGGATGELFF
CDR3nt: TGTGCCAGCAGCTCCAATAGCGGGGGGGCCACCGGGGAGCTGTTTTTT

d_gene: NA
v_gene: TRBV19
abundance: few
j_gene: TRBJ1-6
CDR3aa: CASSPRTGILQRSLHF
CDR3nt: TGTGCCAGTAGTCCCAGGACGGGGATCCTGCAGAGGTCCCTCCACTTT

d_gene: TRBD1
v_gene: TRBV5-8
abundance: many
j_gene: TRBJ1-2
CDR3aa: CASSLLKGQGHYGYTF
CDR3nt: TGTGCCAGCAGCCTCCTTAAGGGACAGGGTCACTATGGCTACACCTTC

d_gene: NA
v_gene: TRBV4-3
abundance: NA
j_gene: TRBJ2-2
CDR3aa: CASSQDLNTGELFF
CDR3nt: TGCGCCAGCAGCCAAGATTTGAACACCGGGGAGCTGTTTTTT

d_gene: NA
v_gene: TRBV4-1
abundance: NA
j_gene: TRBJ1-1
CDR3aa: CASSQSQFTEAFF
CDR3nt: TGCGCCAGCAGCCAATCCCAGTTCACTGAAGCTTTCTTT

d_gene: TRBD1
v_gene: TRBV20-1
abundance: many
j_gene: TRBJ2-6
CDR3aa: CSANGQVLAAGANVLTF
CDR3nt: TGCAGTGCCAACGGACAGGTTTTAGCAGCTGGGGCCAACGTCCTGACTTTC

d_gene: NA
v_gene: TRBV11-2
abundance: many
j_gene: TRBJ1-1
CDR3aa: CASRYRGGNTEAFF
CDR3nt: TGTGCCAGCAGGTATAGAGGAGGGAACACTGAAGCTTTCTTT

d_gene: NA
v_gene: TRBV7-9
abundance: NA
j_gene: TRBJ2-5
CDR3aa: CASSFGPTAETQYF
CDR3nt: TGTGCCAGCAGCTTTGGACCCACGGCAGAGACCCAGTACTTC

d_gene: NA
v_gene: TRBV11-2
abundance: few
j_gene: TRBJ2-3
CDR3aa: CASSLDRAVDTQYF
CDR3nt: TGTGCCAGCAGCTTAGACCGGGCCGTAGATACGCAGTATTTT

d_gene: TRBD1
v_gene: TRBV6-2/TRBV6-3
abundance: many
j_gene: TRBJ1-2
CDR3aa: CASCPFPTGGRYTF
CDR3nt: TGTGCCAGCTGCCCCTTCCCGACAGGGGGCCGCTACACCTTC

d_gene: TRBD2
v_gene: TRBV20-1
abundance: many
j_gene: TRBJ2-1
CDR3aa: CSARLAGREQFF
CDR3nt: TGCAGTGCGAGACTAGCGGGTCGCGAGCAGTTCTTC

d_gene: TRBD1
v_gene: TRBV18
abundance: few
j_gene: TRBJ1-1
CDR3aa: CASSPVGTGDEAFF
CDR3nt: TGTGCCAGCTCACCAGTCGGGACAGGGGATGAAGCTTTCTTT

d_gene: TRBD2
v_gene: TRBV28
abundance: NA
j_gene: TRBJ2-1
CDR3aa: CASTTMGGELREQFF
CDR3nt: TGTGCCAGCACCACCATGGGGGGGGAGCTCCGCGAGCAGTTCTTC

d_gene: NA
v_gene: TRBV5-6
abundance: many
j_gene: TRBJ2-7
CDR3aa: CASSLAAGTKYEQYF
CDR3nt: TGTGCCAGCAGCTTGGCGGCCGGTACAAAATACGAGCAGTACTTC

d_gene: TRBD1
v_gene: TRBV25-1
abundance: many
j_gene: TRBJ2-5
CDR3aa: CASSELSPAGGQETQYF
CDR3nt: TGTGCCAGCAGTGAATTGAGCCCCGCAGGGGGACAAGAGACCCAGTACTTC

d_gene: NA
v_gene: TRBV7-9
abundance: NA
j_gene: TRBJ1-4
CDR3aa: CASSLATNEKLFF
CDR3nt: TGTGCCAGCAGTCTTGCAACTAATGAAAAACTGTTTTTT

d_gene: TRBD2
v_gene: TRBV4-1
abundance: many
j_gene: TRBJ2-3
CDR3aa: CASSLRTGTSGGYNEDTQYF
CDR3nt: TGCGCCAGCAGCCTCCGGACCGGGACTAGCGGGGGCTATAATGAGGATACGCAGTATTTT

d_gene: TRBD2
v_gene: TRBV19
abundance: many
j_gene: TRBJ2-3
CDR3aa: CASSIGTSGGRTDTQYF
CDR3nt: TGTGCCAGTAGCATAGGGACTAGCGGGGGACGAACAGATACGCAGTATTTT

d_gene: TRBD1
v_gene: TRBV12-3/TRBV12-4
abundance: NA
j_gene: TRBJ1-6
CDR3aa: CASSPRSGQGGSPLHF
CDR3nt: TGTGCCAGCAGTCCGCGATCGGGACAGGGTGGTTCACCCCTCCACTTT

d_gene: TRBD1
v_gene: TRBV7-6
abundance: few
j_gene: TRBJ1-5
CDR3aa: CASSRDSNQPQNF
CDR3nt: TGTGCCAGCAGCCGGGACAGCAATCAGCCCCAGAATTTT

d_gene: NA
v_gene: TRBV30
abundance: NA
j_gene: TRBJ1-2
CDR3aa: CAWSVAVYGYTF
CDR3nt: TGTGCCTGGAGTGTGGCAGTCTATGGCTACACCTTC

d_gene: NA
v_gene: TRBV10-2
abundance: many
j_gene: TRBJ1-5
CDR3aa: CASSGTPDPLPRNQPQHF
CDR3nt: TGCGCCAGCAGTGGTACACCGGACCCCCTTCCCCGCAATCAGCCCCAGCATTTT

d_gene: NA
v_gene: TRBV2
abundance: many
j_gene: TRBJ2-7
CDR3aa: CASSEGWRTYEQYF
CDR3nt: TGTGCCAGCAGTGAGGGGTGGCGGACCTACGAGCAGTACTTC

d_gene: TRBD2
v_gene: TRBV20-1
abundance: few
j_gene: TRBJ2-3
CDR3aa: CSARGSGSGGSTDTQYF
CDR3nt: TGCAGTGCTAGAGGGTCTGGGAGCGGGGGGTCCACAGATACGCAGTATTTT

d_gene: NA
v_gene: TRBV27
abundance: many
j_gene: TRBJ2-7
CDR3aa: CASGPSRYEQYF
CDR3nt: TGTGCCAGCGGCCCAAGCCGGTACGAGCAGTACTTC

d_gene: TRBD1
v_gene: TRBV29-1
abundance: few
j_gene: TRBJ1-2
CDR3aa: CSVEDSGTALDNGYTF
CDR3nt: TGCAGCGTTGAAGATAGCGGGACAGCTCTAGATAATGGCTACACCTTC

d_gene: NA
v_gene: TRBV12-3/TRBV12-4
abundance: NA
j_gene: TRBJ1-1
CDR3aa: CASIDHERTEAFF
CDR3nt: TGTGCCAGCATCGACCACGAGAGAACTGAAGCTTTCTTT

d_gene: NA
v_gene: TRBV4-1
abundance: many
j_gene: TRBJ1-2
CDR3aa: CASSHVAGGSLNYGYTF
CDR3nt: TGCGCCAGCAGCCATGTCGCAGGCGGGAGCTTAAACTATGGCTACACCTTC

d_gene: NA
v_gene: TRBV6-2/TRBV6-3
abundance: many
j_gene: TRBJ2-1
CDR3aa: CASSWIFQNEQFF
CDR3nt: TGTGCCAGCAGCTGGATCTTCCAGAATGAGCAGTTCTTC

d_gene: NA
v_gene: TRBV6-5
abundance: NA
j_gene: TRBJ1-5
CDR3aa: CASSPQGRGFLGNQPQHF
CDR3nt: TGTGCCAGCAGCCCGCAGGGTAGGGGGTTCTTGGGCAATCAGCCCCAGCATTTT

d_gene: NA
v_gene: TRBV7-9
abundance: many
j_gene: TRBJ1-2
CDR3aa: CASRGGTYGYTF
CDR3nt: TGTGCCAGCAGGGGAGGGACCTATGGCTACACCTTC

d_gene: NA
v_gene: TRBV7-9
abundance: NA
j_gene: TRBJ1-1
CDR3aa: CASSQDSGTEAFF
CDR3nt: TGTGCCAGCAGCCAAGACAGCGGGACTGAAGCTTTCTTT

d_gene: NA
v_gene: TRBV11-2
abundance: many
j_gene: TRBJ2-1
CDR3aa: CASSHGVPEQFF
CDR3nt: TGTGCCAGCAGCCACGGGGTCCCTGAGCAGTTCTTC

d_gene: TRBD2
v_gene: TRBV29-1
abundance: few
j_gene: TRBJ2-1
CDR3aa: CSVESRGGVSDEQFF
CDR3nt: TGCAGCGTTGAAAGTCGGGGGGGCGTCTCCGATGAGCAGTTCTTC

d_gene: NA
v_gene: TRBV11-2
abundance: many
j_gene: TRBJ1-1
CDR3aa: CASRNVQGLNTEAFF
CDR3nt: TGTGCCAGCAGGAACGTACAGGGATTGAACACTGAAGCTTTCTTT